These 26 T cell receptor beta chains were sequenced from one sample in a study of OX40 agonist ivuxolimab in advanced cancers. Only in-frame clones appear in the TCRdb table, and some are missing; sequencing was by immunoSEQ multiplex PCR. In the table there are 92,000 or so clones, 84% of which are singletons. This material consisted of CD4+ or CD8+ T cells sorted from blood, taken in a trial of the OX40 agonist ivuxolimab. These receptor sequences come from an adult with an advanced solid tumor such as melanoma, head and neck, liver or kidney cancer.

J is TRBJ2-3 and V is TRBV27, with 8 positions matching TRBD1. Per germline, CDR1 MNHEY and CDR2 SMNVEV (reference sequence). There are 14 residues in the CDR3. The V and J ends lost 6 bases and 3 bases, in that order; junction bases with no gene match: 5. The chain's CDR3 is CASSRQGWTDTQYF. The CDR3 DNA is TGTGCCAGCAGCCGACAGGGGTGGACAGATACGCAGTATTTT.

DNA of the CDR3: TGTGCCAGTAGTACCGTTAACTCTGGAAACACCATATATTTT. Its translation: CASSTVNSGNTIYF. The chain links TRBV19 to TRBJ1-3; D unclear. The CDR3 runs 14 residues. V dropped 4 bases and J dropped 0 bases, with 7 bases sitting between them. CDR1 and CDR2 from the germline V gene are LNHDA and SQIVND (reference sequence).

The chain is built from TRBV5-1 and TRBJ1-1, with a possible D match to TRBD1 (6 bases). The CDR3 runs to 16 residues. Germline V CDR1 and CDR2: SGHRS, YFSETQ. V gave up 0 bases and J gave up 0 bases, with 12 bases separating them. CDR3 sequence reads: CASSLGPGGLNTEAFF. CDR3 in DNA: TGCGCCAGCAGCTTGGGACCCGGGGGCTTGAACACTGAAGCTTTCTTT.

The chain has TRBV6-6 and TRBJ1-1; 9 nucleotides agree with TRBD1. There are 15 residues in the CDR3. The junction had 8 bases not matched to a gene; V was cut back by 4 bases and J by 5 bases. The germline gives CDR1 MNHNY, CDR2 SVGAGI (reference sequence). The CDR3 spells CASSSSGQGKTEAFF. The CDR3 nucleotides read TGTGCCAGCAGTTCCTCCGGACAGGGGAAGACTGAAGCTTTCTTT.

The CDR3 loop reads CASASLTNQPQHF. The CDR3 DNA reads TGTGCCAGCGCCTCCCTAACTAATCAGCCCCAGCATTTT. The chain couples TRBV28 to TRBJ1-5; D is unresolved. Per the germline V gene, CDR1 is MDHEN and CDR2 is SYDVKM. With 8 bases removed from V and 4 bases from J, the gap between germline ends came to 12 bases. The length of the CDR3 is 13 residues.

The chain joins TRBV7-8 to TRBJ1-4; no reliable D call. The germline V and J ends were trimmed by 5 bases and 4 bases, with 5 bases remaining between them. Germline V gene sequence: CDR1 SGHVS, CDR2 FQNEAQ. The CDR3 extends over 12 amino acids. CDR3 residues: CASSERNEKLFF. CDR3 bases: TGTGCCAGCAGCGAACGTAATGAAAAACTGTTTTTT. Full variable domain (remainder filled in from reference TRBV7-8 and TRBJ1-4): GAGVSQSPRYKVAKRGQDVALRCDPISGHVSLFWYQQALGQGPEFLTYFQNEAQLDKSGLPSDRFFAERPEGSVSTLKIQRTQQEDSAVYLCASSERNEKLFFGSGTQLSVL.

This clone was recorded only once. A junction boundary mismatches the germline segment, possibly from a read error. The chain links TRBV30 to TRBJ2-1; 10 bases map to TRBD1. This CDR3 has 15 residues. The V gene's germline CDR1 is GTSNPN and CDR2 SVGIG (reference sequence). The CDR3 DNA reads TGCCCCCCCCTTTGGGACAGGGGCTGCTACAATGAGCAGTTCTTC. It codes for CPPLWDRGCYNEQFF.

V gene TRBV2 combines with J gene TRBJ2-3; no definite D call. CDR1 SNHLY and CDR2 FYNNEI come from the germline V gene. This CDR3 spans 15 amino acids. V was cut by 4 bases and J by 0 bases, with 11 bases left in between. Here the CDR3 reads CASSVEAGSTDTQYF. CDR3 in DNA: TGTGCCAGCAGTGTCGAGGCAGGAAGCACAGATACGCAGTATTTT.

This chain links TRBV6-5 with TRBJ2-3; the D is unclear. The CDR3 extends over 15 amino acids. Germline CDR1 reads MNHEY; CDR2 reads SVGAGI. The V and J ends lost 6 bases and 3 bases respectively, with 16 bases between them. The DNA for the CDR3 is TGTGCCAGCAGCCCCCTGAGGAGAGATACAGATACGCAGTATTTT. This sequence encodes CASSPLRRDTDTQYF.

V and J are TRBV5-8 and TRBJ2-7; D is unresolved. Germline CDR1 is SGHTS and CDR2 is YDEGEE. The CDR3 consists of 14 residues. Trimming removed 5 bases at V and 2 bases at J, with 14 bases between. The CDR3 is CASRSAWLTYEQYF. CDR3 DNA sequence: TGTGCCAGCAGATCCGCGTGGCTCACCTACGAGCAGTACTTC. The entire variable domain, with the rest obtained from reference TRBV5-8 and TRBJ2-7, is as follows: EAGVTQSPTHLIKTRGQQATLRCSPISGHTSVYWYQQALGLGLQFLLWYDEGEERNRGNFPPRFSGRQFPNYSSELNVNALELEDSALYLCASRSAWLTYEQYFGPGTRLTVT.

The rearrangement uses TRBV9 and TRBJ2-1; 14 nucleotides match TRBD2. V was pared by 4 bases and J by 14 bases, with 2 bases of the junction left unmatched. Germline CDR1 is SGDLS and CDR2 is YYNGEE. The CDR3 consists of 12 residues. CDR3 coding DNA: TGTGCCAGCAGCCGGACTAGCGGGGGGAAGTTCTTC. Translation: CASSRTSGGKFF.

V usage is TRBV2 and J usage is TRBJ2-1; possibly TRBD1 or TRBD2 for D (5 bases each). The V end was cut by 2 bases, the J end by 14 bases, with 16 bases between. The CDR3 totals 13 residues. Germline V gene sequence: CDR1 SNHLY, CDR2 FYNNEI. The CDR3 loop is CASSEREGASKFF. The CDR3 DNA reads as TGTGCCAGCAGTGAAAGGGAAGGGGCTAGCAAGTTCTTC.

This chain uses TRBV14 with TRBJ2-3, with 7 bases matching TRBD2. The trim removed 4 bases at V and 2 bases at J, leaving 6 bases unmatched. Per germline, CDR1 SGHDN and CDR2 FVKESK. The CDR3 spans 15 residues. The CDR3 is CASSPRDYYTDTQYF. CDR3 nucleotide sequence: TGTGCCAGCAGCCCCCGGGACTATTACACAGATACGCAGTATTTT.

The chain has TRBV27 and TRBJ2-1; 9 bases match TRBD2. The CDR3 covers 15 residues. CDR1 is MNHEY, CDR2 SMNVEV, per germline (reference sequence). V shed 0 bases and J 8 bases; nucleotides not matched to a gene: 5. The CDR3 sequence is CASSLSSGRYDEQFF. The CDR3, as DNA: TGTGCCAGCAGTTTATCTAGCGGGAGATATGATGAGCAGTTCTTC.

The J gene is TRBJ2-7, the V gene TRBV7-9; D is unresolved. V shed 5 bases and J shed 1 base, with 9 bases lying between them. The CDR3 sequence is 13 residues long. Germline CDR1 and CDR2: SEHNR and FQNEAQ (reference sequence). Written as DNA, the CDR3 is TGTGCCAGCAGCGTACCTCCATCCTACGAGCAGTACTTC. This gives the protein CASSVPPSYEQYF.

This clone appeared a single time. The CDR3 coding sequence is TGCAGCGTTGAGGACAGGGTAAACACTGAAGCTTTCTTT. Amino acids: CSVEDRVNTEAFF. The rearrangement links TRBV29-1 to TRBJ1-1; 8 nucleotides match TRBD1. The CDR3 totals 13 residues. Germline lookup yields CDR1 SQVTM and CDR2 ANQGSEA. With 3 bases clipped from V and 2 bases from J, the junction kept 2 bases outside the gene matches.

This clone was counted a single time. The chain carries TRBV7-2 and TRBJ2-4; 10 bases agree with TRBD1. The CDR3 sequence is 15 residues long. Germline trimming cut 4 bases from V and 1 base from J; bases unmatched to any gene: 1. Germline lookup yields CDR1 SGHTA and CDR2 FQGNSA. CDR3 region: CASSWTGGAKNIQYF. For the CDR3, the DNA is TGTGCCAGCAGCTGGACAGGGGGGGCCAAAAACATTCAGTACTTC.

J is TRBJ2-2 and V is TRBV27; D might be TRBD1 (6 bases). This CDR3 spans 15 amino acids. Germline V CDR1 and CDR2: MNHEY, SMNVEV (reference sequence). Trimming removed 3 bases at V and 6 bases at J, with 14 bases between. The CDR3, as DNA: TGTGCCAGCAGTTTTAACAGGGTCTCGTCCGGGGAGCTGTTTTTT. This encodes CASSFNRVSSGELFF.

The rearrangement joins TRBV11-3 to TRBJ2-3; 9 positions agree with TRBD1. The CDR3 has 15 residues. V trimming: 1 base; J trimming: 7 bases; junction bases outside the gene matches: 6. Germline V gives CDR1 SGHNT, CDR2 YENEEA. CDR3 in DNA: TGTGCCAGCAGCTTAGCTGGGACAGGGAGAAATACGCAGTATTTT. Amino acid sequence: CASSLAGTGRNTQYF.

This rearrangement joins TRBV7-9 to TRBJ2-5, with 8 positions matching TRBD1. CDR3 length equals 12 residues. CDR1 is SEHNR, CDR2 FQNEAQ, per germline (reference sequence). The V and J ends lost 3 bases and 11 bases, in that order; junction bases with no gene match: 5. The CDR3 loop reads CASSFGQGKQYF. In DNA, the CDR3 is TGTGCCAGCAGCTTCGGACAGGGTAAGCAGTACTTC.

This chain links TRBV11-1 with TRBJ1-4; D is undetermined. Germline lookup yields CDR1 SGHAT and CDR2 FQDESV (reference sequence). This CDR3 is built from 14 residues. V gave up 3 bases and J gave up 0 bases, with 5 bases separating them. CDR3 sequence reads: CASSFFTTNEKLFF. CDR3 DNA sequence: TGTGCCAGCAGCTTTTTCACAACTAATGAAAAACTGTTTTTT.

The chain links TRBV18 to TRBJ1-2; D might be TRBD1 (5 bases). The CDR3 has 14 residues. Germline CDR1 KGHSH, CDR2 LQKENI. With 3 bases removed from V and 8 bases from J, the gap between germline ends came to 16 bases. In DNA form, the CDR3 reads TGTGCCAGCTCACCCGCCCAGGGAACGACGGGCTACACCTTC. Amino acids: CASSPAQGTTGYTF.

The rearrangement joins TRBV11-2 to TRBJ2-7; 7 bases are shared with TRBD1. Germline V gene sequence: CDR1 SGHAT, CDR2 FQNNGV. The CDR3 is 16 amino acids. V lost 8 bases, J lost 6 bases, and 19 bases stayed unmatched. The CDR3 sequence: CASGPALDRPSGEQYF. Written as DNA, the CDR3 is TGTGCCAGCGGCCCCGCTCTGGACAGGCCATCGGGCGAGCAGTACTTC. Drawing the rest from reference TRBV11-2 and TRBJ2-7, the complete variable domain is EAGVAQSPRYKIIEKRQSVAFWCNPISGHATLYWYQQILGQGPKLLIQFQNNGVVDDSQLPKDRFSAERLKGVDSTLKIQPAKLEDSAVYLCASGPALDRPSGEQYFGPGTRLTVT.

This rearrangement joins TRBV9 to TRBJ2-1, with a possible D match to TRBD2 (6 bases). The CDR3 is 17 amino acids. The V gene's germline CDR1 is SGDLS and CDR2 YYNGEE. V shed 0 bases and J shed 5 bases, with 18 bases lying between them. CDR3 nucleotides: TGTGCCAGCAGCGTAGAATTAGGAGGGTCCTATAACAATGAGCAGTTCTTC. This gives the protein CASSVELGGSYNNEQFF.

The V gene is TRBV9, the J gene TRBJ1-2; no definite D call. CDR3 length: 12 residues. V was pared by 3 bases and J by 4 bases, with 7 bases between. Looked up from germline, CDR1 is SGDLS and CDR2 is YYNGEE. CDR3 DNA sequence: TGTGCCAGCAGCGGCCCCCCCTATGGCTACACCTTC. This codes for CASSGPPYGYTF.

The chain joins TRBV18 to TRBJ2-5; 7 bases are a match to TRBD2. The CDR3 consists of 15 residues. Unmatched junction bases numbered 7, after V lost 2 bases and J lost 4 bases. Germline V CDR1 and CDR2: KGHSH, LQKENI. The CDR3 nucleotides read TGTGCCAGCTCACCAGTGGGGGGGACCCCAGAGACCCAGTACTTC. This codes for CASSPVGGTPETQYF.